The source of this T cell receptor (beta chain) is a study of T cells in localized non-small cell lung cancer. Study-level results: The highest T cell clonality was in uninvolved adjacent lung, above tumor. Higher blood T cell density went with longer overall survival. The tumor had only one region sequenced, so heterogeneity remains possible. Adjacent lung exhibited a median of 57 among the 100 most abundant tumor clones.

The germline V gene encodes CDR1 SGHNT and CDR2 YYREEE (reference sequence). The CDR3 extends over 15 amino acids. V shed 0 bases and J shed 0 bases, with 7 bases lying between them. As regards this clone: The antigen is unknown.

Profiled with immunoSEQ multiplex PCR; TCRdb holds only in-frame clones, not every one. There are 52,000 or so clones in the sample; 75% to 90% occur only once, and about a sixth lies in the top ten. The receptor comes from a male donor aged 60 or over with stage III squamous cell lung carcinoma. The sample here was peripheral blood, taken before any cancer treatment. This chain uses TRBV5-4 with TRBJ2-1; D is unresolved. The CDR3 bases are TGTGCCAGCAGCTTGGACTCCAGCTCCTACAATGAGCAGTTCTTC. Amino acids: CASSLDSSSYNEQFF.